The rows below give T cell receptor beta chains drawn from one sample of a study of identical twins. A single record per CDR3 protein comes from TCRdb applying MiXCR to the 5' RACE reads. The sample includes 1.5 million or so distinct CDR3 sequences, under 35% of them seen just once. The sample consisted of cord blood. Every receptor here comes from a newborn girl in good health. The conserved cysteine and the conserved F or W are not part of the CDR3 here. Some rows have no size entry. The others give once, few or many, or a class for an expanded clone.

cdr3_aa: ASSYPPNYGYT
clone_size: few
j_call: TRBJ1-2
v_call: TRBV11-2

cdr3_aa: ASSLGLGASEGT
clone_size: few
j_call: TRBJ1-2
v_call: TRBV7-2

cdr3_aa: ASSYVGASLSDTQY
clone_size: NA
j_call: TRBJ2-3
v_call: TRBV6-2/TRBV6-3

cdr3_aa: SATTGVVKLYEQY
clone_size: few
j_call: TRBJ2-7
v_call: TRBV20-1

cdr3_aa: ASSEWVLTPSYEQY
clone_size: NA
j_call: TRBJ2-7
v_call: TRBV6-1

cdr3_aa: ASTVAGRYNEQF
clone_size: NA
j_call: TRBJ2-1
v_call: TRBV28

cdr3_aa: ASSQDLGGGYQETQY
clone_size: few
j_call: TRBJ2-5
v_call: TRBV4-1

cdr3_aa: WGREPSTDTQY
clone_size: NA
j_call: TRBJ2-3
v_call: TRBV29-1

cdr3_aa: ASSLQVSQPQH
clone_size: NA
j_call: TRBJ1-5
v_call: TRBV6-1

cdr3_aa: ASKEAGTSSYNEQF
clone_size: few
j_call: TRBJ2-1
v_call: TRBV2

cdr3_aa: SAPVRLTDTQY
clone_size: NA
j_call: TRBJ2-3
v_call: TRBV20-1

cdr3_aa: ASSLEPRTSGSTPY
clone_size: NA
j_call: TRBJ2-7
v_call: TRBV11-2

cdr3_aa: ASRPQGGLAGVRNEQY
clone_size: NA
j_call: TRBJ2-5
v_call: TRBV12-3/TRBV12-4

cdr3_aa: ASRSTGSTEAF
clone_size: many
j_call: TRBJ1-1
v_call: TRBV28

cdr3_aa: ASSQEASPYEQY
clone_size: NA
j_call: TRBJ2-7
v_call: TRBV4-1

cdr3_aa: ASSLLAGSVGGNEQF
clone_size: NA
j_call: TRBJ2-1
v_call: TRBV19

cdr3_aa: ASSPGQGASYNSPLH
clone_size: NA
j_call: TRBJ1-6
v_call: TRBV5-1

cdr3_aa: ASSFTGKTYEQY
clone_size: once
j_call: TRBJ2-7
v_call: TRBV7-9

cdr3_aa: AGSRGGAFLLYEQY
clone_size: NA
j_call: TRBJ2-7
v_call: TRBV21-1

cdr3_aa: ASSFGSAETDYGYT
clone_size: few
j_call: TRBJ1-2
v_call: TRBV7-9

cdr3_aa: ASTRDRSREQY
clone_size: NA
j_call: TRBJ2-5
v_call: TRBV12-3/TRBV12-4

cdr3_aa: ASSLVGVVPNTEAF
clone_size: NA
j_call: TRBJ1-1
v_call: TRBV7-2

cdr3_aa: ASSVARTSGSYSEQF
clone_size: once
j_call: TRBJ2-1
v_call: TRBV9

cdr3_aa: SDTTSAAYEQY
clone_size: few
j_call: TRBJ2-7
v_call: TRBV20-1

cdr3_aa: ASSQGAREKLF
clone_size: few
j_call: TRBJ1-4
v_call: TRBV12-3/TRBV12-4

cdr3_aa: SIEEQGFEKLF
clone_size: NA
j_call: TRBJ1-4
v_call: TRBV29-1

cdr3_aa: ASSKGVNLQKLHQETQY
clone_size: NA
j_call: TRBJ2-5
v_call: TRBV21-1

cdr3_aa: ASSQLEYDSNQPQH
clone_size: few
j_call: TRBJ1-5
v_call: TRBV6-6